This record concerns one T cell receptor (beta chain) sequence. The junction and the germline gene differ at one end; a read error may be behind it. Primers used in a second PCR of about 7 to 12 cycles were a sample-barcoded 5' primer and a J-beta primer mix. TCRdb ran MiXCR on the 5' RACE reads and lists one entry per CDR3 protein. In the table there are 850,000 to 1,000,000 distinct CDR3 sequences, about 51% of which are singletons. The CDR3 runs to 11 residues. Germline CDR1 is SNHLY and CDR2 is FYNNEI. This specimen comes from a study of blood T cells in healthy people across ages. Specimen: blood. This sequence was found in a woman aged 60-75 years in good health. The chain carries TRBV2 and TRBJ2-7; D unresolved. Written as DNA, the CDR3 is TGTGCCTGCAGTGGCACCTACGAGCAGTACTTC. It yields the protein CACSGTYEQYF. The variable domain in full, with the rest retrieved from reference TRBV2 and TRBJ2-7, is EPEVTQTPSHQVTQMGQEVILRCVPISNHLYFYWYRQILGQKVEFLVSFYNNEISEKSEIFDDQFSVERPDGSNFTLKIRSTKLEDSAMYFCACSGTYEQYFGPGTRLTVT.